Only one count was recorded for the clone carrying this T cell receptor (beta chain). The data derive from a study of blood T cell repertoires in COVID-19. The germline gives CDR1 SGHRS, CDR2 YFSETQ. J gave up 3 bases and V 4 bases, and 6 bases lay outside the gene matches. CDR3 size: 16 residues. Assay: immunoSEQ multiplex PCR; the TCRdb copy retains only in-frame clones and omits some. The profile shows around 78,000 clones, 75% to 90% of them singletons. The source material was PBMCs or T cells enriched from blood (not recorded which). The V call is TRBV5-1, the J call TRBJ2-1; 11 bases line up with TRBD2. The sequence came from a woman between 50 and 59 years old with acute COVID-19. DNA for the CDR3: TGCGCCAGCAGCGAACTAGCGGGAGTCATCTACAATGAGCAGTTCTTC. The encoded protein is CASSELAGVIYNEQFF.